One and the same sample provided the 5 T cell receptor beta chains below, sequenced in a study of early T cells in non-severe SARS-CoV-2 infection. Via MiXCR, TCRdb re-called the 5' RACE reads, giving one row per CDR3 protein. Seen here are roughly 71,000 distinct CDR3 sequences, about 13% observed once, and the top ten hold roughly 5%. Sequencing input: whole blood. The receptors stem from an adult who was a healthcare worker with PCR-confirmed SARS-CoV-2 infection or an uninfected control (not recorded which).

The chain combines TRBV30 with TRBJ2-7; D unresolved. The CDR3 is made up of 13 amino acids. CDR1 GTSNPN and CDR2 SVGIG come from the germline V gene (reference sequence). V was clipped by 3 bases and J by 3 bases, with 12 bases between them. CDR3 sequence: CAWRRGRVYEQYF. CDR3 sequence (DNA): TGTGCCTGGAGACGTGGTAGGGTCTACGAGCAGTACTTC.

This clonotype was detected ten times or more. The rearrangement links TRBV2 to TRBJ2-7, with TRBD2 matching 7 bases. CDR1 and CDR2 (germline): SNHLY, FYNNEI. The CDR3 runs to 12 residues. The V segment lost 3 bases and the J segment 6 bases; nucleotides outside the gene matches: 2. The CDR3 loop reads CASSDPGGEQYF. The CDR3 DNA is TGTGCCAGCAGTGACCCGGGGGGCGAGCAGTACTTC.

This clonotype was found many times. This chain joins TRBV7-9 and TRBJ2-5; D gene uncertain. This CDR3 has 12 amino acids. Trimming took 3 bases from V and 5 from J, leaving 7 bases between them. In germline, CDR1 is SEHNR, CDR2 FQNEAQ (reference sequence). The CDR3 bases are TGTGCCAGCAGCTTCCCCGGGGAGACCCAGTACTTC. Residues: CASSFPGETQYF.

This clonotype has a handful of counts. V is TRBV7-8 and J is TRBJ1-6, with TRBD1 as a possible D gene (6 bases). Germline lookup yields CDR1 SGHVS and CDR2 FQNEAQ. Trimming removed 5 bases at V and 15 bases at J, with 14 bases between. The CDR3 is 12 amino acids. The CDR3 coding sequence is TGTGCCAGCAGCCCAACAGGGAGGCTCCTCCACTTT. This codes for CASSPTGRLLHF.

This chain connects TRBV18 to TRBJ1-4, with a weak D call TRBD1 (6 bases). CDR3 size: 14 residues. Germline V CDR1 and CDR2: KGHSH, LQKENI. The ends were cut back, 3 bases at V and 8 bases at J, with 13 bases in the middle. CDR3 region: CASSPSGAREKLFF. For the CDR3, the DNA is TGTGCCAGCTCACCGTCAGGGGCAAGGGAAAAACTGTTTTTT.